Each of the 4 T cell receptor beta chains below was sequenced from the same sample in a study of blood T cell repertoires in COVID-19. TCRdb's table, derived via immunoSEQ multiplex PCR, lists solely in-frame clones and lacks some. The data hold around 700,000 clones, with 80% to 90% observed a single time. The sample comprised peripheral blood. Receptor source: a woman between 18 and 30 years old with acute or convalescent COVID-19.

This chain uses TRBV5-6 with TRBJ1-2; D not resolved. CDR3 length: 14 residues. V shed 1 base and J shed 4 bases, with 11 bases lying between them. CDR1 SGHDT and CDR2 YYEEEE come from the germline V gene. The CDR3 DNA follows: TGTGCCAGCAGCTTGTGGGAGATTAGCTATGGCTACACCTTC. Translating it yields CASSLWEISYGYTF.

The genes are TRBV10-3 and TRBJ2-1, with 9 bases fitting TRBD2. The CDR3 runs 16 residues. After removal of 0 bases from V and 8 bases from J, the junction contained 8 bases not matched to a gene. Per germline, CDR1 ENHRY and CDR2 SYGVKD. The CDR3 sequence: CAISESSSGVADEQFF. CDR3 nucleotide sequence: TGTGCCATCAGTGAGTCGTCTAGCGGGGTGGCCGATGAGCAGTTCTTC.

The CDR3 DNA reads TGTGCCAGCAGCTTGAGGGGGCGTAACACTGAAGCTTTCTTT. Amino acids: CASSLRGRNTEAFF. This rearrangement joins TRBV7-9 to TRBJ1-1, with 7 bases aligning to TRBD1. The germline CDR1 and CDR2 sequences are SEHNR and FQNEAQ (reference sequence). This CDR3 spans 14 amino acids. After removal of 3 bases from V and 2 bases from J, the junction contained 3 bases not matched to a gene.

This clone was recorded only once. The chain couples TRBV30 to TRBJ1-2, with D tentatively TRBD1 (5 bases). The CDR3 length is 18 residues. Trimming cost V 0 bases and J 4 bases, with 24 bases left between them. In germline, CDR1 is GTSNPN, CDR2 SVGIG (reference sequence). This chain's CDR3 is CAWSVSVPRVSFGYGYTF. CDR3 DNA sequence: TGTGCCTGGAGTGTAAGTGTCCCCAGGGTAAGCTTCGGCTATGGCTACACCTTC.